Below are 3 T cell receptor beta chains sequenced from a single sample in a study of shared clonotypes between healthy human individuals. Generated by immunoSEQ multiplex PCR, the TCRdb table keeps only in-frame clones and is missing some. The table shows around 700,000 clones, with around 74% occurring only once. The sample was memory CD4+ T cells sorted from blood. Subset described: CD45RA-negative fraction. The receptors originated from a woman aged 25 to 39 in good health.

This chain connects TRBV29-1 to TRBJ2-5; D is perhaps TRBD2 (6 bases). CDR3 length: 13 residues. CDR1 and CDR2 (germline): SQVTM, ANQGSEA. Trimming took 3 bases from V and 4 from J, leaving 12 bases between them. The CDR3 bases are TGCAGCGTTGAGAGTGGAGCGGGAGAGACCCAGTACTTC. Encoded protein: CSVESGAGETQYF.

V gene TRBV7-2 combines with J gene TRBJ1-5; D is undetermined. This CDR3 region has 16 residues. V was clipped by 1 base and J by 4 bases, with 14 bases between them. Germline CDR1 reads SGHTA; CDR2 reads FQGNSA. This CDR3 is CASSLVSLVTNQPQHF. CDR3 in DNA: TGTGCCAGCAGCTTAGTGAGCCTCGTCACTAATCAGCCCCAGCATTTT.

The rearrangement links TRBV4-1 to TRBJ1-3, with a possible D match to TRBD1 (5 bases). The germline CDR1 and CDR2 sequences are MGHRA and YSYEKL. The ends were cut back, 2 bases at V and 4 bases at J, with 12 bases in the middle. The CDR3 is 15 amino acids. The CDR3 nucleotides read TGCGCCAGCAGCCAATTTAACGGGGCGGGAAACACCATATATTTT. Its protein is CASSQFNGAGNTIYF.